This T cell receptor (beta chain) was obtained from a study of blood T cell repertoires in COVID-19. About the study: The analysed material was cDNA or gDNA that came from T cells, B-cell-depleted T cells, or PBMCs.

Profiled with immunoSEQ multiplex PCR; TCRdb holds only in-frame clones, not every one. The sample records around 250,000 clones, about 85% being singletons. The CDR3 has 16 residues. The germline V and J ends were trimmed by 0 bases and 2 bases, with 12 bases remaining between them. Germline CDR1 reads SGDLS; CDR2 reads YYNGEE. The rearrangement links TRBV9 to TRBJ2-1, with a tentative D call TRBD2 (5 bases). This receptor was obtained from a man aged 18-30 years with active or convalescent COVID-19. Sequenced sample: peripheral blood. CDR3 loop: CASSVGWVSAYNEQFF. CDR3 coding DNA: TGTGCCAGCAGCGTAGGATGGGTTAGCGCCTACAATGAGCAGTTCTTC.